These 13 T cell receptor beta chains came from one sample sequenced in a study of blood T cell repertoires in COVID-19 (dated by TCRdb to about 2020). Receptor libraries were prepared by the immunoSEQ multiplex PCR assay. Held by TCRdb, this immuneACCESS table contains in-frame sequences only and omits some clones. Under half of the omission traces to an unresolved V gene where checked; the cause of the rest is unknown. The sample table lists 60,000 to 85,000 clones, roughly 81% of them with a count of one. Approximately 11% of the sample rests with the top ten. Sequences were obtained from peripheral blood. These receptors were taken from a man in his sixties with COVID-19, enrolled during active disease.

V is TRBV10-1 and J is TRBJ2-3; the D is unclear. The germline gives CDR1 WNHNN, CDR2 SYGVQD (reference sequence). The V gene lost 4 bases and the J gene lost 4 bases, with 18 bases spanning the gap. This CDR3 comprises 16 residues. The DNA of the CDR3 is TGCGCCAGCAGTGGCCAGTCCCCTGGAGTGGCAGATACGCAGTATTTT. It translates to CASSGQSPGVADTQYF.

The chain combines TRBV3-1 (or the pseudogene TRBV3-2) with TRBJ1-1, with D possibly matching TRBD1 (5 bases). Germline CDR1 LGHDT, CDR2 YNNKEL (reference sequence). Trimming pared 1 base from V and 4 bases from J, leaving 10 bases between. The CDR3 runs 14 residues. Here the CDR3 reads CASSQGPQGTEAFF. The DNA of the CDR3 is TGTGCCAGCAGCCAAGGTCCCCAGGGCACTGAAGCTTTCTTT.

The chain uses TRBV6-5 and TRBJ2-7; D is undetermined. Germline assignment: CDR1 MNHEY and CDR2 SVGAGI. The CDR3 length is 13 residues. V dropped 9 bases and J dropped 2 bases, with 14 bases sitting between them. CDR3 in amino acids: CASQVQVPYEQYF. CDR3 sequence (DNA): TGTGCCAGTCAAGTTCAGGTACCCTACGAGCAGTACTTC.

This clone was counted only a few times. This sequence joins TRBV4-1 and TRBJ1-1; D is unclear. The V end lost 4 bases, the J end lost 5 bases, and 11 bases lay between the germline ends. The V gene's germline CDR1 is MGHRA and CDR2 YSYEKL. This CDR3 is built from 13 residues. The CDR3 DNA is TGCGCCAGCAGCCCCCGGGAGATTACTGAAGCTTTCTTT. Translation: CASSPREITEAFF.

This clone was seen a handful of times. CDR3 DNA sequence: TGTGCCATCTCAGTTGCAACTAATGAAAAACTGTTTTTT. Protein: CAISVATNEKLFF. The V call is TRBV2, the J call TRBJ1-4; D is unclear. The CDR3 has 13 residues. Germline CDR1 and CDR2: SNHLY and FYNNEI. The V end lost 10 bases, the J end lost 0 bases, and 9 bases lay between the germline ends.

The J gene is TRBJ2-4, the V gene TRBV19; D is ambiguous. The CDR3 runs to 15 residues. V was pared by 5 bases and J by 2 bases, with 13 bases between. The germline CDR1 and CDR2 sequences are LNHDA and SQIVND (reference sequence). CDR3 sequence reads: CASSQVWLTKNIQYF. The CDR3 region has the DNA TGTGCCAGTAGTCAAGTGTGGCTTACCAAAAACATTCAGTACTTC.

V gene TRBV10-3 combines with J gene TRBJ1-1; D is unclear. Germline CDR1 and CDR2: ENHRY and SYGVKD. The CDR3 runs 11 residues. Trimming shortened V by 9 bases and J by 9 bases, and 14 bases separated the two germline ends. The CDR3 spells CAMKTRTKAFF. The CDR3, as DNA: TGTGCCATGAAGACCAGGACTAAAGCTTTCTTT.

The chain joins TRBV7-3 to TRBJ1-1; D gene ambiguous. CDR3 length equals 14 residues. Germline-derived CDR1 and CDR2 are SGHTA and FQGTGA. Trimming took off 3 bases at V and 6 bases at J, with 14 bases between the two ends. The CDR3 DNA reads TGTGCCAGCAGCTTGGATGGAGGGTTTTCTGAAGCTTTCTTT. Protein product: CASSLDGGFSEAFF.

The chain couples TRBV2 to TRBJ1-2; 9 nucleotides agree with TRBD1. Trimming cost V 5 bases and J 7 bases; bases outside gene matches: 8. Germline values: CDR1 SNHLY, CDR2 FYNNEI. The CDR3 totals 14 residues. CDR3 nucleotides: TGTGCCAGCAGTCCAACCGGGACAGGGTCTGGCTACACCTTC. This translates into CASSPTGTGSGYTF.

The rearrangement joins TRBV5-1 to TRBJ2-7; 7 bases align to TRBD1. CDR3 length equals 13 residues. V lost 4 bases, J lost 3 bases, and 4 bases stayed unmatched. CDR1 is SGHRS and CDR2 is YFSETQ in the germline V gene. The CDR3 protein is CASSDGQDYEQYF. CDR3 coding DNA: TGCGCCAGCAGCGACGGACAGGACTACGAGCAGTACTTC.

This chain links TRBV11-2 with TRBJ2-1; D is possibly TRBD2 (7 bases). CDR1 and CDR2 from the germline V gene are SGHAT and FQNNGV. The V gene lost 4 bases and the J gene lost 0 bases, with 10 bases spanning the gap. The CDR3 totals 15 residues. CDR3 DNA sequence: TGTGCCAGCAGCTCGGGGGGCAGCTCCTACAATGAGCAGTTCTTC. This encodes CASSSGGSSYNEQFF.

The J gene is TRBJ2-7, the V gene TRBV29-1; 7 nucleotides line up with TRBD1. J lost 0 bases, V lost 8 bases, and 4 bases had no gene match. Germline V lookup: CDR1 SQVTM, CDR2 ANQGSEA. The CDR3 covers 12 residues. The CDR3 DNA is TGCAGCACCCGGACAGGCTCCTACGAGCAGTACTTC. It specifies CSTRTGSYEQYF.

The chain joins TRBV6-1 to TRBJ1-1; the D gene is possibly TRBD1 (5 bases). CDR1 MNHNS and CDR2 SASEGT come from the germline V gene. The CDR3 spans 15 residues. Between the trimmed V and J ends, which lost 2 bases and 6 bases, there was a span of 16 bases. Here the CDR3 reads CASSEFRGFRSEAFF. For the CDR3, the DNA is TGTGCCAGCAGTGAATTTCGGGGGTTTAGGTCTGAAGCTTTCTTT.